This T cell receptor beta chain is drawn from a study of human T cells and chemical hapten exposure. Findings and caveats of the study: TCRs at high frequency, those above 1 in 1000, did not change with DPC sensitization.

This clonotype was counted between two and nine times. The target antigen is unknown. In TCRdb, the RACE reads were re-called with MiXCR into one record per CDR3 protein. The sample carries tens of thousands of distinct CDR3 sequences, about 8.8% recorded once. Time point meaning: healthy volunteer bleed at 2 weeks. The study extracted total RNA from unfractionated whole blood. The sequenced sample was whole blood. This TCR was sampled from a female donor in good health. Some clones in this sample may be carry-over from other donors' samples.

As DNA, the CDR3 is TGCGCCAGCAGCCAAGGAGGCAGCTTCTATGGCTACACCTTC. It translates to CASSQGGSFYGYTF. This rearrangement joins TRBV4-1 to TRBJ1-2; D gene unclear. The CDR3 has 14 amino acids. V lost 1 base and J 4 bases, leaving 10 bases between the germline ends. Per germline, CDR1 MGHRA and CDR2 YSYEKL.